These 19 T cell receptor beta chains originate from one sample sequenced in a study of metastatic and nonmetastatic thyroid tumors. None of the patients had undergone any treatment ahead of thyroid surgery. TCRdb re-clonotyped the PCR reads via MiXCR. The sample records approximately 8,000 clones, approximately 25% being singletons. Sequenced material: adjacent normal tissue. Receptor source: a female donor with papillary thyroid cancer or a benign thyroid nodule (not recorded which). Some clones in this sample may be carry-over from other donors' samples.

By share, this clone ranks as medium-sized. The CDR3 coding sequence is TGTGCCACCATGCCAAGGGCCCGGGGGGCCGAGCAGTACTTC. Its protein product is CATMPRARGAEQYF. The chain uses TRBV6-1 and TRBJ2-7; a weak D match, TRBD2 (7 bases). The germline V and J ends were trimmed by 10 bases and 6 bases, with 22 bases remaining between them. Looked up from germline, CDR1 is MNHNS and CDR2 is SASEGT. The CDR3 consists of 14 residues.

This clone rates as medium-sized (0.01 to 0.1%). This sequence joins TRBV28 and TRBJ1-2; no reliable D call. Germline V CDR1 and CDR2: MDHEN, SYDVKM. V was trimmed by 6 bases and J by 4 bases, leaving 6 bases between them. The CDR3 has 11 residues. DNA for the CDR3: TGTGCCAGCAGCTCCACCTATGGCTACACCTTC. Its translation is CASSSTYGYTF.

This clone was observed a few times. The rearrangement uses TRBV15 and TRBJ1-3; 7 bases map to TRBD1. After removal of 3 bases from V and 0 bases from J, the junction contained 2 bases not matched to a gene. Germline assignment: CDR1 LNHNV and CDR2 YYDKDF (reference sequence). This CDR3 region has 15 residues. This chain's CDR3 is CATSSGTDSGNTIYF. The CDR3 nucleotides are TGTGCCACCAGCAGTGGGACAGACTCTGGAAACACCATATATTTT. The variable domain in full, with the rest retrieved from reference TRBV15 and TRBJ1-3, is DAMVIQNPRYQVTQFGKPVTLSCSQTLNHNVMYWYQQKSSQAPKLLFHYYDKDFNNEADTPDNFQSRRPNTSFCFLDIRSPGLGDTAMYLCATSSGTDSGNTIYFGEGSWLTVV.

The chain is built from TRBV7-3 and TRBJ2-2; D gene ambiguous. The CDR3 extends over 13 amino acids. Per germline, CDR1 SGHTA and CDR2 FQGTGA. The germline V and J ends were trimmed by 2 bases and 7 bases, with 8 bases remaining between them. The CDR3 sequence is CASSLLLGGELFF. The CDR3 coding sequence is TGTGCCAGCAGCTTACTTTTGGGCGGGGAGCTGTTTTTT.

The J gene is TRBJ1-2, the V gene TRBV3-1; D may be TRBD1 (5 bases). The CDR3 is 12 residues long. Germline-derived CDR1 and CDR2 are LGHDT and YNNKEL (reference sequence). V dropped 4 bases and J dropped 6 bases, with 9 bases sitting between them. This chain's CDR3 is CASSRDSHGYTF. CDR3 in DNA: TGTGCCAGCAGCCGAGACAGTCATGGCTACACCTTC.

V usage is TRBV6-1 and J usage is TRBJ2-1; TRBD1 is a possible D gene (5 bases). The V gene's germline CDR1 is MNHNS and CDR2 SASEGT. CDR3 length equals 13 residues. V lost 11 bases, J lost 3 bases, and 14 bases lay in between. CDR3 coding DNA: TGTGCCGGCCGTGAACAGGACTACAATGAGCAGTTCTTC. Translated, it gives CAGREQDYNEQFF.

V is TRBV11-2 and J is TRBJ1-2; TRBD1 matches 7 bases. CDR3 length: 13 residues. Germline V gene sequence: CDR1 SGHAT, CDR2 FQNNGV. Unmatched junction bases numbered 5, after V lost 5 bases and J lost 5 bases. The CDR3 nucleotides read TGTGCCAGCAGCCCCGCCAGGGGGTATGGCTACACCTTC. It is translated as CASSPARGYGYTF.

By its share, this clone is medium-sized. V is TRBV24-1 and J is TRBJ2-2; TRBD2 agrees at 8 bases. The V gene end was trimmed by 7 bases and the J gene end by 1 base; junction bases not matched to a gene: 7. The CDR3 is made up of 16 amino acids. Per the germline V gene, CDR1 is KGHDR and CDR2 is SFDVKD. Here the CDR3 DNA reads TGTGCCACCAGCTCTCGGGCGGGGGGGAACACCGGGGAGCTGTTTTTT. Protein sequence: CATSSRAGGNTGELFF.

V usage is TRBV20-1 and J usage is TRBJ2-1; 9 bases align to TRBD2. Per germline, CDR1 DFQATT and CDR2 SNEGSKA (reference sequence). The ends lost 0 bases at V and 7 bases at J; junction bases unmatched: 10. This CDR3 is 16 amino acids long. CDR3 region: CSARDPGLALYNEQFF. As DNA, the CDR3 is TGCAGTGCTAGAGATCCGGGACTAGCCCTATATAATGAGCAGTTCTTC.

This clone was observed a few times. The rearrangement uses TRBV30 and TRBJ1-2, with 7 bases aligning to TRBD1. The CDR3 is made up of 12 amino acids. Per germline, CDR1 GTSNPN and CDR2 SVGIG (reference sequence). With 2 bases clipped from V and 5 bases from J, the junction kept 2 bases outside the gene matches. The CDR3 loop reads CAWSPQGYGYTF. In nucleotides, the CDR3 is TGTGCCTGGAGTCCACAGGGGTATGGCTACACCTTC.

This clone showed up just a few times. This chain links TRBV12-3 or TRBV12-4 with TRBJ1-2, with 7 positions matching TRBD1. V trimming: 0 bases; J trimming: 7 bases; junction bases outside the gene matches: 2. The CDR3 has 13 amino acids. The CDR3 region has the DNA TGTGCCAGCAGTTTAGCCGACAGGGTTGGCTACACCTTC. As protein: CASSLADRVGYTF.

The gene calls are TRBV6-1 and TRBJ1-1; D remains ambiguous. The CDR3 length is 12 residues. Per germline, CDR1 MNHNS and CDR2 SASEGT. V was pared by 3 bases and J by 7 bases, with 9 bases between. CDR3 region: CASSETGIEAFF. CDR3 in DNA: TGTGCCAGCAGTGAGACCGGAATTGAAGCTTTCTTT.

In its sample, this clone is medium-sized. The V and J genes are TRBV6-1 and TRBJ1-5; 8 bases agree with TRBD1. CDR1 MNHNS and CDR2 SASEGT come from the germline V gene. V lost 6 bases and J lost 3; bases outside the gene matches: 7. The CDR3 runs 15 residues. The CDR3 sequence: CASRKTGGHNQPQHF. The CDR3 coding sequence is TGTGCCAGCAGGAAAACAGGGGGGCACAATCAGCCCCAGCATTTT.

The rearrangement links TRBV6-1 to TRBJ1-5, with D possibly being TRBD1 (5 bases). Trimming cost V 5 bases and J 3 bases, with 14 bases left between them. CDR3 size: 15 residues. In germline, CDR1 is MNHNS, CDR2 SASEGT. CDR3 sequence (DNA): TGTGCCAGCAGTCGGGACCAAAATCTCAATCAGCCCCAGCATTTT. This sequence encodes CASSRDQNLNQPQHF.

This clone is categorized as medium-sized. This rearrangement joins TRBV5-1 to TRBJ2-3; D is undetermined. V lost 2 bases, J lost 5 bases, and 6 bases lay in between. Germline CDR1 and CDR2: SGHRS and YFSETQ. The CDR3 contains 12 residues. The DNA of the CDR3 is TGCGCCAGCAGCTTTGAAAGAGATACGCAGTATTTT. This encodes CASSFERDTQYF.

In its sample, this clone is medium-sized. The rearrangement uses TRBV5-1 and TRBJ2-7; D is perhaps TRBD1 (5 bases). This CDR3 comprises 14 residues. V lost 0 bases, J lost 0 bases, and 7 bases lay in between. Germline CDR1 SGHRS, CDR2 YFSETQ. CDR3 bases: TGCGCCAGCAGCTTGGGGGGCGACTCCTACGAGCAGTACTTC. Its translation is CASSLGGDSYEQYF.

CDR3 region: CASRPYGDSQETQYF. The CDR3 region has the DNA TGTGCCAGCAGGCCCTACGGGGACAGCCAAGAGACCCAGTACTTC. The V gene is TRBV28, the J gene TRBJ2-5; TRBD1 matches at 7 bases. CDR1 and CDR2 from the germline V gene are MDHEN and SYDVKM. There are 15 residues in the CDR3. V dropped 6 bases and J dropped 1; count of bases not matched to a gene: 8.

V usage is TRBV5-6 and J usage is TRBJ2-7; TRBD2 matches at 8 bases. The CDR3 is made up of 17 amino acids. Germline lookup yields CDR1 SGHDT and CDR2 YYEEEE. Unmatched junction bases numbered 16, after V lost 3 bases and J lost 5 bases. Here the CDR3 DNA reads TGTGCCAGCAGCTCCACTGTCTTCAGCGGGAGTATCGACGAGCAGTACTTC. Residues: CASSSTVFSGSIDEQYF.

This clone was seen a few times. The rearrangement links TRBV29-1 to TRBJ1-2, with D possibly being TRBD1 (5 bases). The V gene's germline CDR1 is SQVTM and CDR2 ANQGSEA. Trimming removed 4 bases from V and 4 bases from J, with 16 bases in between. CDR3 length equals 14 residues. The CDR3 is CSVAGPGRAYGYTF. The CDR3 region has the DNA TGCAGCGTTGCGGGACCAGGGAGGGCCTATGGCTACACCTTC. The full variable domain, its missing parts supplied by reference TRBV29-1 and TRBJ1-2, is SAVISQKPSRDICQRGTSLTIQCQVDSQVTMMFWYRQQPGQSLTLIATANQGSEATYESGFVIDKFPISRPNLTFSTLTVSNMSPEDSSIYLCSVAGPGRAYGYTFGSGTRLTVV.